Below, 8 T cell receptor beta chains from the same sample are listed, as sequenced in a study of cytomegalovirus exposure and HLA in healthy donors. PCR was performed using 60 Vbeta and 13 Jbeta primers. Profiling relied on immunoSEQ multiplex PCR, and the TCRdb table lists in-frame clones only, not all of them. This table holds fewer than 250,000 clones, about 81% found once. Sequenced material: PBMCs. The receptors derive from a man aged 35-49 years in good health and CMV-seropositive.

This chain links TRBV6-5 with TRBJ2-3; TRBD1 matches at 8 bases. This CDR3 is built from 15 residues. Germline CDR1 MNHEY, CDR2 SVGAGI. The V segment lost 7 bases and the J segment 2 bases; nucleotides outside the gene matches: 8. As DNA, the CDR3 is TGTGCCAGCACTTCAGGGGGCGCAGACACAGATACGCAGTATTTT. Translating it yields CASTSGGADTDTQYF.

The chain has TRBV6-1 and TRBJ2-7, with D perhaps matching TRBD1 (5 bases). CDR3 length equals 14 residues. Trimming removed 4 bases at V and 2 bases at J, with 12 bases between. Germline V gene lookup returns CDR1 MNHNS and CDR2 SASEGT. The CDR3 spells CASSAKDSTYEQYF. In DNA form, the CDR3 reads TGTGCCAGCAGTGCAAAAGACAGCACCTACGAGCAGTACTTC.

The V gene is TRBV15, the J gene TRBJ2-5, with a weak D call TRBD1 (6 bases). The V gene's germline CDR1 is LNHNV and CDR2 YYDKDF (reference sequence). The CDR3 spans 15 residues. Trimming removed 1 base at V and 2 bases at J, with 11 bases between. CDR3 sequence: CATSRGGGPQETQYF. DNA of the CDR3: TGTGCCACCAGCAGAGGAGGGGGACCGCAAGAGACCCAGTACTTC.

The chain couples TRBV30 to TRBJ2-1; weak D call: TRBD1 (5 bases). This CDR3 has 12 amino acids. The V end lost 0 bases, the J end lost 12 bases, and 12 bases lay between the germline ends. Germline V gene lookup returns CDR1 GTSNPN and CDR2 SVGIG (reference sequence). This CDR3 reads CAWSVSGSAQFF. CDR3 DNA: TGTGCCTGGAGTGTCTCAGGGTCCGCGCAGTTCTTC. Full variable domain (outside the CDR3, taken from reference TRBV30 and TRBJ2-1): SQTIHQWPATLVQPVGSPLSLECTVEGTSNPNLYWYRQAAGRGLQLLFYSVGIGQISSEVPQNLSASRPQDRQFILSSKKLLLSDSGFYLCAWSVSGSAQFFGPGTRLTVL.

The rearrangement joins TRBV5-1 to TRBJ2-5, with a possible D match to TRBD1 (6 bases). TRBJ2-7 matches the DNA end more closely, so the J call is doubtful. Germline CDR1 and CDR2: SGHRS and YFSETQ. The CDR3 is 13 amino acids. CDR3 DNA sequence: TGCGCCAGCAGCGTGGGGGCCCCCTACGAGCAGTACTTC. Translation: CASSVGAPYEQYF.

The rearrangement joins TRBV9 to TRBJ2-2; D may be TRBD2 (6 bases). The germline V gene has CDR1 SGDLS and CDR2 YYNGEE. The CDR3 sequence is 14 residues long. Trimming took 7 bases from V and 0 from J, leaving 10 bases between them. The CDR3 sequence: CASRSGPNTGELFF. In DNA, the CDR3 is TGTGCCAGCCGAAGCGGGCCGAACACCGGGGAGCTGTTTTTT.

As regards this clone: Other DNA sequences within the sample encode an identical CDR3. Here the CDR3 DNA reads TGCGCCAGCAGCTTGGCAAAGTCGACAGTCACTTTCTCCTATGGCTACACCTTC. It translates to CASSLAKSTVTFSYGYTF. This rearrangement joins TRBV5-1 to TRBJ1-2; the D gene is possibly TRBD1 (5 bases). CDR3 length: 18 amino acids. Trimming left V 0 bases short and J 4 bases short, with 22 bases between. Germline loops: CDR1 SGHRS, CDR2 YFSETQ.

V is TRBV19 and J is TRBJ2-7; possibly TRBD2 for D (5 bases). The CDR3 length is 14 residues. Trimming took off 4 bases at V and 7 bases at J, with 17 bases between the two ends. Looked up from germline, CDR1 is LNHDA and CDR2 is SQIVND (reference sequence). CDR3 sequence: CASSTTVLTGEQYF. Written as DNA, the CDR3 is TGTGCCAGTAGTACCACGGTTCTGACGGGAGAGCAGTACTTC.